This entry lists 23 T cell receptor beta chains sequenced from one sample in a study of T cells after posttransplantation cyclophosphamide. The naive gate required viable CD3+CD4+ or CD3+CD8+ cells with CCR7+CD45RA+CD45RO-CD95-CD27+CD28+ phenotype. Some clones are missing from TCRdb's copy, which holds only in-frame ones; the method was immunoSEQ multiplex PCR. The table records some 20,000 clones, 95% to 98% of them present only once. The source material was naive CD4+ T cells sorted from PBMCs. Receptors were obtained from a middle-aged man in good health, CMV-negative, and a related stem cell transplant donor.

The chain recombines TRBV5-1 with TRBJ2-5; TRBD2 matches at 12 bases. Looked up from germline, CDR1 is SGHRS and CDR2 is YFSETQ. V trimming: 1 base; J trimming: 4 bases; junction bases outside the gene matches: 11. The CDR3 has 18 amino acids. The CDR3 here is CASSLSVLAGGPGETQYF. DNA for the CDR3: TGCGCCAGCAGCTTGTCGGTCCTAGCGGGAGGGCCGGGAGAGACCCAGTACTTC.

The chain recombines TRBV5-5 with TRBJ1-6, with 7 nucleotides matching TRBD1. Losses at the gene ends were 4 bases for V and 8 bases for J; bases not matched to a gene: 9. Germline CDR1 SGHKS, CDR2 YYEKEE (reference sequence). The CDR3 loop spans 15 amino acids. The CDR3 here is CASSRLDRVDSPLHF. The CDR3 coding sequence is TGTGCCAGCAGCCGACTTGACAGGGTCGATTCACCCCTCCACTTT. Full variable domain (missing parts from reference TRBV5-5 and TRBJ1-6): DAGVTQSPTHLIKTRGQQVTLRCSPISGHKSVSWYQQVLGQGPQFIFQYYEKEERGRGNFPDRFSARQFPNYSSELNVNALLLGDSALYLCASSRLDRVDSPLHFGNGTRLTVT.

The chain couples TRBV11-3 to TRBJ2-7; the match to TRBD1 covers 10 bases. From germline, CDR1 is SGHNT and CDR2 YENEEA. This CDR3 is 14 amino acids long. Losses at the gene ends were 3 bases for V and 3 bases for J; bases not matched to a gene: 2. CDR3 DNA sequence: TGTGCCAGCAGCTTCGGACAGGGGGACTACGAGCAGTACTTC. Translation: CASSFGQGDYEQYF.

This rearrangement joins TRBV5-1 to TRBJ2-5, with D perhaps TRBD1 (6 bases). The CDR3 spans 15 residues. Germline values: CDR1 SGHRS, CDR2 YFSETQ. The V end was cut by 0 bases, the J end by 2 bases, with 11 bases between. The CDR3 sequence: CASSLEGHTQETQYF. The CDR3 DNA reads TGCGCCAGCAGCTTGGAGGGACACACTCAAGAGACCCAGTACTTC.

This chain joins TRBV30 and TRBJ1-1, with D perhaps matching TRBD1 (6 bases). The germline gives CDR1 GTSNPN, CDR2 SVGIG (reference sequence). The CDR3 length is 17 residues. V was clipped by 2 bases and J by 0 bases, with 19 bases between them. The CDR3 loop reads CAWSSRRGTKMNTEAFF. CDR3 nucleotides: TGTGCCTGGAGTAGCCGCAGGGGAACAAAAATGAACACTGAAGCTTTCTTT. Full variable domain (rest looked up from reference TRBV30 and TRBJ1-1): SQTIHQWPATLVQPVGSPLSLECTVEGTSNPNLYWYRQAAGRGLQLLFYSVGIGQISSEVPQNLSASRPQDRQFILSSKKLLLSDSGFYLCAWSSRRGTKMNTEAFFGQGTRLTVV.

The chain joins TRBV6-1 to TRBJ2-7, with 7 positions matching TRBD2. Looked up from germline, CDR1 is MNHNS and CDR2 is SASEGT. The CDR3 has 14 residues. The junction had 5 bases not matched to a gene; V was cut back by 6 bases and J by 0 bases. The CDR3 loop is CASRLGGSSYEQYF. In nucleotides, the CDR3 is TGTGCCAGCAGATTAGGCGGGAGCTCCTACGAGCAGTACTTC.

The chain combines TRBV6-5 with TRBJ2-2, with D maybe TRBD1 (5 bases). Germline loops: CDR1 MNHEY, CDR2 SVGAGI. V was pared by 4 bases and J by 0 bases, with 12 bases between. The CDR3 is 16 amino acids. The CDR3 region is CASSSPAGPNTGELFF. CDR3 sequence (DNA): TGTGCCAGCAGTTCCCCTGCAGGGCCGAACACCGGGGAGCTGTTTTTT.

V and J are TRBV5-1 and TRBJ2-1; D may be TRBD1 (5 bases). The CDR3 loop spans 15 amino acids. Germline V gives CDR1 SGHRS, CDR2 YFSETQ. Trimming stripped 0 bases from V and 4 bases from J, with 11 bases between. The CDR3 DNA is TGCGCCAGCAGCTTGGTCCAGGGCTCTTACAATGAGCAGTTCTTC. It translates to CASSLVQGSYNEQFF. Full variable domain (missing parts from reference TRBV5-1 and TRBJ2-1): KAGVTQTPRYLIKTRGQQVTLSCSPISGHRSVSWYQQTPGQGLQFLFEYFSETQRNKGNFPGRFSGRQFSNSRSEMNVSTLELGDSALYLCASSLVQGSYNEQFFGPGTRLTVL.

The rearrangement links TRBV11-2 to TRBJ2-1, with D tentatively TRBD2 (6 bases). CDR3 length equals 16 residues. V dropped 4 bases and J dropped 0 bases, with 13 bases sitting between them. CDR1 SGHAT and CDR2 FQNNGV come from the germline V gene. The CDR3 DNA follows: TGTGCCAGCAGCTCAGTTGGGGGGAGCTCCTACAATGAGCAGTTCTTC. As protein: CASSSVGGSSYNEQFF.

The CDR3 region has the DNA TGTGCCGCCGCGGGAGGGGGACCTAATGAAAAACTGTTTTTT. Translation: CAAAGGGPNEKLFF. The chain recombines TRBV11-2 with TRBJ1-4, with D perhaps matching TRBD1 (6 bases). The CDR3 runs 14 residues. Germline CDR1 reads SGHAT; CDR2 reads FQNNGV. V dropped 11 bases and J dropped 3 bases, with 16 bases sitting between them.

The chain is built from TRBV19 and TRBJ1-4; no clear D gene. V lost 5 bases, J lost 7 bases, and 20 bases lay in between. The CDR3 contains 16 residues. Germline V CDR1 and CDR2: LNHDA, SQIVND (reference sequence). CDR3 amino acids: CASSFLLTGGGEKLFF. The CDR3 region has the DNA TGTGCCAGTAGTTTCCTACTAACGGGAGGTGGTGAAAAACTGTTTTTT.

This clone came up once. Relative to the germline gene, one junction end is altered; a read error may explain this. Other DNA sequences in this specimen translate into the identical CDR3. CDR3 sequence: CASSVGAGPTDTQYF. The CDR3 DNA reads as TGCGCCAGCAGCGTAGGCGCGGGACCTACAGATACGCAGTATTTT. The chain carries TRBV9 and TRBJ2-3, with D tentatively TRBD2 (6 bases). This CDR3 has 15 residues. Germline V gives CDR1 SGDLS, CDR2 YYNGEE.

The chain carries TRBV6-1 and TRBJ2-7; possible D gene TRBD1, 6 bases. Between the trimmed V and J ends, which lost 1 base and 10 bases, there was a span of 14 bases. This CDR3 is 13 amino acids long. Germline CDR1 reads MNHNS; CDR2 reads SASEGT. The CDR3 DNA reads as TGTGCCAGCAGTGAAGGTGCGTCAGGGACACAGTACTTC. Translating gives CASSEGASGTQYF.

The chain combines TRBV7-9 with TRBJ2-7, with 7 nucleotides matching TRBD2. Trimming at V came to 2 bases and at J to 3 bases, leaving 4 bases not matched to a gene. Germline loops: CDR1 SEHNR, CDR2 FQNEAQ (reference sequence). The CDR3 consists of 14 residues. CDR3 bases: TGTGCCAGCAGCTTAACCTCTAGCGGCTACGAGCAGTACTTC. Residues: CASSLTSSGYEQYF.

The chain combines TRBV30 with TRBJ1-1; D gene uncertain. Germline CDR1 reads GTSNPN; CDR2 reads SVGIG (reference sequence). The CDR3 is 13 residues long. V was shortened by 2 bases and J by 3 bases, with 10 bases between the two germline ends. This CDR3 reads CAWSWERDTEAFF. The CDR3 DNA sequence: TGTGCCTGGAGTTGGGAGAGGGACACTGAAGCTTTCTTT.

V and J are TRBV29-1 and TRBJ1-1; weak D call: TRBD1 (6 bases). Germline CDR1 and CDR2: SQVTM and ANQGSEA. This CDR3 comprises 11 residues. Trimming left V 3 bases short and J 11 bases short, with 13 bases between. CDR3 bases: TGCAGCGTTGATAAGACAGGTTTGGCTTTCTTT. Encoded protein: CSVDKTGLAFF.

The chain combines TRBV11-2 with TRBJ2-7, with D possibly TRBD1 on 6 matching bases. CDR1 and CDR2 (germline): SGHAT, FQNNGV. The CDR3 covers 15 residues. The V end was cut by 3 bases, the J end by 2 bases, with 14 bases between. Here the CDR3 DNA reads TGTGCCAGCAGCTTCGACAGGACCCTACCCTACGAGCAGTACTTC. Its protein is CASSFDRTLPYEQYF.

V usage is TRBV11-2 and J usage is TRBJ1-5; 7 nucleotides align to TRBD1. The trim removed 5 bases at V and 6 bases at J, leaving 7 bases unmatched. The length of the CDR3 is 14 residues. The V gene's germline CDR1 is SGHAT and CDR2 FQNNGV. DNA for the CDR3: TGTGCCAGCAGCCCAGACAGGGATTTTCAGCCCCAGCATTTT. Protein sequence: CASSPDRDFQPQHF. Full variable domain (missing parts from reference TRBV11-2 and TRBJ1-5): EAGVAQSPRYKIIEKRQSVAFWCNPISGHATLYWYQQILGQGPKLLIQFQNNGVVDDSQLPKDRFSAERLKGVDSTLKIQPAKLEDSAVYLCASSPDRDFQPQHFGDGTRLSIL.

V gene TRBV7-2 combines with J gene TRBJ1-1, with 7 bases fitting TRBD1. Germline CDR1 and CDR2: SGHTA and FQGNSA. After removal of 5 bases from V and 6 bases from J, the junction contained 3 bases not matched to a gene. This CDR3 has 12 residues. CDR3 sequence reads: CASSTQGAEAFF. The DNA for the CDR3 is TGTGCCAGCAGCACCCAGGGGGCTGAAGCTTTCTTT.

In this sample, this clone turned up once. The chain joins TRBV10-3 to TRBJ2-1, with 7 bases that match TRBD2. From germline, CDR1 is ENHRY and CDR2 SYGVKD. V gave up 5 bases and J gave up 9 bases; unmatched junction bases: 10. The CDR3 has 14 residues. CDR3 protein: CAISFDRPGGEQFF. CDR3 DNA sequence: TGTGCCATCAGTTTCGACCGACCGGGGGGTGAGCAGTTCTTC.

The V call is TRBV2, the J call TRBJ2-2; 7 bases map to TRBD1. Losses at the gene ends were 7 bases for V and 2 bases for J; bases not matched to a gene: 10. This CDR3 is 16 amino acids long. The V gene's germline CDR1 is SNHLY and CDR2 FYNNEI. CDR3 DNA sequence: TGTGCCAGCAACCCACAGGGGCCCACTAACACCGGGGAGCTGTTTTTT. It translates to CASNPQGPTNTGELFF.

The rearrangement links TRBV4-1 to TRBJ1-1, with a possible D match to TRBD1 (6 bases). Germline CDR1 reads MGHRA; CDR2 reads YSYEKL. With 0 bases removed from V and 8 bases from J, the gap between germline ends came to 19 bases. The CDR3 is 16 residues long. CDR3 in amino acids: CASSQEKTRGFLEAFF. CDR3 DNA sequence: TGCGCCAGCAGCCAAGAGAAAACCAGGGGATTTCTGGAAGCTTTCTTT.

CDR3 nucleotides: TGTGCCTGGAGTCCTCCCCAGACTAGCCCCACCGGGGAGCTGTTTTTT. Translating gives CAWSPPQTSPTGELFF. The chain recombines TRBV30 with TRBJ2-2; 7 nucleotides match TRBD2. The CDR3 length is 16 residues. With 2 bases clipped from V and 4 bases from J, the junction kept 10 bases outside the gene matches. The germline CDR1 and CDR2 sequences are GTSNPN and SVGIG (reference sequence).